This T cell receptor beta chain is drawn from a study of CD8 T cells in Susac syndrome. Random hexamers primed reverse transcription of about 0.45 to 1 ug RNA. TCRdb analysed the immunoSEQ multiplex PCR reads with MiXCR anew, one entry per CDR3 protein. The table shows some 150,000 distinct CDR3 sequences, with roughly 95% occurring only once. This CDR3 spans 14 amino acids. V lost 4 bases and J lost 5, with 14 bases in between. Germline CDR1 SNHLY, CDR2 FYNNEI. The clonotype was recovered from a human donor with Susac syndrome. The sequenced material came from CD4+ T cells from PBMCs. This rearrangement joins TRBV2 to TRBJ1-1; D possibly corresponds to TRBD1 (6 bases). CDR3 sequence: CASSGRQEGTEAFF. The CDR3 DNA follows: TGTGCCAGCAGTGGCCGACAGGAGGGTACTGAAGCTTTCTTT.